Below are 5 T cell receptor beta chains sequenced from a single sample in a study of blood T cell repertoires in COVID-19. TCRdb keeps only in-frame clones here, not all; method: immunoSEQ multiplex PCR. Found here are 55,000 to 65,000 clones, 75% to 95% of them singletons; the top ten hold around 9%. Source material: peripheral blood. The receptors come from a human donor in a cohort sampled during active COVID-19.

This chain connects TRBV5-1 to TRBJ2-5; 13 bases fit TRBD2. Germline values: CDR1 SGHRS, CDR2 YFSETQ. V dropped 4 bases and J dropped 4; count of bases not matched to a gene: 4. The CDR3 extends over 15 amino acids. The CDR3: CASSPGLAGAETQYF. CDR3 DNA sequence: TGCGCCAGCAGCCCAGGACTAGCGGGAGCAGAGACCCAGTACTTC.

This chain joins TRBV18 and TRBJ2-1; 9 bases are shared with TRBD2. There are 15 residues in the CDR3. Losses at the gene ends were 5 bases for V and 4 bases for J; bases not matched to a gene: 6. Germline lookup yields CDR1 KGHSH and CDR2 LQKENI. CDR3 loop: CASSESGGTYNEQFF. CDR3 coding DNA: TGTGCCAGCTCAGAGAGCGGGGGGACGTACAATGAGCAGTTCTTC.

This chain connects TRBV4-3 to TRBJ2-5; 12 bases are shared with TRBD2. CDR3 length: 16 residues. Unmatched junction bases numbered 1, after V lost 0 bases and J lost 2 bases. Germline CDR1 reads LGHNA; CDR2 reads YSLEER. This chain's CDR3 is CASSQELAGGQETQYF. The CDR3 region has the DNA TGCGCCAGCAGCCAAGAGCTAGCGGGGGGGCAAGAGACCCAGTACTTC.

This clone appeared a single time. V usage is TRBV28 and J usage is TRBJ1-1, with a possible D match to TRBD1 (6 bases). Trimming took off 5 bases at V and 6 bases at J, with 19 bases between the two ends. Per the germline V gene, CDR1 is MDHEN and CDR2 is SYDVKM. The CDR3 length is 15 residues. CDR3 nucleotides: TGTGCCAGCAGTCCTCGGGACATTACAAGCCCTGAAGCTTTCTTT. This gives the protein CASSPRDITSPEAFF.

This chain uses TRBV9 with TRBJ2-5; D is perhaps TRBD1 (6 bases). The CDR3 totals 15 residues. V was shortened by 3 bases and J by 2 bases, with 14 bases between the two germline ends. Germline CDR1 reads SGDLS; CDR2 reads YYNGEE. The CDR3 sequence: CASSGNRVDQETQYF. In DNA form, the CDR3 reads TGTGCCAGCAGCGGCAACAGGGTTGATCAAGAGACCCAGTACTTC.